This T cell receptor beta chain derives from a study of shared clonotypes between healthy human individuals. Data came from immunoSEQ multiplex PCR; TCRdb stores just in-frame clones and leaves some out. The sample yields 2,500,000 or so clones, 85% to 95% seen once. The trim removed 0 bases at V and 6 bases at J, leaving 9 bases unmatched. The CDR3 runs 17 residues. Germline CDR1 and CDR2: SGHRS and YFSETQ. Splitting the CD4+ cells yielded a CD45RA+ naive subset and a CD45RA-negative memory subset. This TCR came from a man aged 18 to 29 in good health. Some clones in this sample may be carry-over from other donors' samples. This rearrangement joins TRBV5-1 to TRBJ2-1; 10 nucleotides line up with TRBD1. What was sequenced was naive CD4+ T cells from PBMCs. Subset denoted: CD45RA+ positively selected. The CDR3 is CASSLVALGTGVNEQFF. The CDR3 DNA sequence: TGCGCCAGCAGCTTGGTCGCTTTGGGGACAGGGGTCAATGAGCAGTTCTTC. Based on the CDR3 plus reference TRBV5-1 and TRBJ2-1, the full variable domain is KAGVTQTPRYLIKTRGQQVTLSCSPISGHRSVSWYQQTPGQGLQFLFEYFSETQRNKGNFPGRFSGRQFSNSRSEMNVSTLELGDSALYLCASSLVALGTGVNEQFFGPGTRLTVL.